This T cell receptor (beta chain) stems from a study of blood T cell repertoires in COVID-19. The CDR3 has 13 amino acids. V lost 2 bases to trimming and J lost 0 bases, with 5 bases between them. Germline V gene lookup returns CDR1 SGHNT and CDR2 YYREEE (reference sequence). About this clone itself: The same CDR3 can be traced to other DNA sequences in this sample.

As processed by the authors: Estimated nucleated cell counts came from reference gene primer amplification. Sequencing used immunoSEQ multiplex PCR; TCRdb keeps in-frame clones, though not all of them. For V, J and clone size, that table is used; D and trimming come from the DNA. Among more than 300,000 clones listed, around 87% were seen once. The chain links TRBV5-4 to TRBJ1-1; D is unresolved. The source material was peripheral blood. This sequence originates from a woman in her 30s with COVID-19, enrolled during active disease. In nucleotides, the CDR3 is TGTGCCAGCAGCTTAACGGTGAACACTGAAGCTTTCTTT. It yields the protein CASSLTVNTEAFF. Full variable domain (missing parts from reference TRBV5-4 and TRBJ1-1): ETGVTQSPTHLIKTRGQQVTLRCSSQSGHNTVSWYQQALGQGPQFIFQYYREEENGRGNFPPRFSGLQFPNYSSELNVNALELDDSALYLCASSLTVNTEAFFGQGTRLTVV.